One and the same sample provided the 2 T cell receptor beta chains below, sequenced in a study of blood T cell repertoires in COVID-19 (dated by TCRdb to between 2020 and 2021). Library preparation employed the immunoSEQ multiplex PCR assay. The table was pulled from immuneACCESS by TCRdb, which kept in-frame rearrangements only. Such tables lose some clones; where checked, under half of the loss comes from unresolved V genes, and the rest has no known cause. The sample records 20,000 to 25,000 clones, 85% to 90% of which are singletons. The leading ten clones occupy roughly 3.5% of the sample. Sequenced sample: peripheral blood. Receptors were obtained from a man aged 45 to 65 with active COVID-19.

This clone was seen just once. The chain recombines TRBV11-2 with TRBJ1-4; TRBD1 is a possible D gene (5 bases). Germline V gene lookup returns CDR1 SGHAT and CDR2 FQNNGV. CDR3 length equals 15 residues. V was cut by 4 bases and J by 2 bases, with 11 bases left in between. The CDR3 sequence: CASSYEDTTNEKLFF. In DNA, the CDR3 is TGTGCCAGCAGCTACGAGGACACCACTAATGAAAAACTGTTTTTT.

The gene calls are TRBV9 and TRBJ2-5; perhaps TRBD1 as D (6 bases). Germline CDR1 SGDLS, CDR2 YYNGEE. The CDR3 runs 15 residues. Trimming pared 1 base from V and 1 base from J, leaving 11 bases between. The CDR3: CASSVLGQPQETQYF. The CDR3 DNA is TGTGCCAGCAGCGTATTAGGACAGCCCCAAGAGACCCAGTACTTC.